The T cell receptor beta chain described here comes from a study of blood T cell repertoires in COVID-19. Looked up from germline, CDR1 is SGHTA and CDR2 is FQGNSA. Unmatched junction bases numbered 10, after V lost 2 bases and J lost 4 bases. The CDR3 covers 17 residues. Per the authors' pipeline: Estimates of nucleated cell counts were drawn from the amplification of reference gene primers. TCRdb keeps only in-frame clones here, not all; method: immunoSEQ multiplex PCR. That table furnishes V, J and clone size, whereas the DNA furnished D and trimming. The table has about 37,000 clones, more than 75% seen once.

The sequencing input was peripheral blood. The V gene is TRBV7-2, the J gene TRBJ2-3; TRBD1 aligns across 9 bases. The receptor comes from a human donor in a cohort sampled during active COVID-19. This chain's CDR3 is CASSLFGQGQGSDTQYF. The CDR3 DNA reads TGTGCCAGCAGCTTATTCGGCCAGGGACAGGGCTCAGATACGCAGTATTTT.